Below, 22 T cell receptor beta chains from the same sample are listed, as sequenced in a study of blood T cells in healthy people across ages. Primed by a sample-barcoded 5' primer and a J-beta primer mix, a second PCR proceeded for 7 to 11 cycles. One entry per CDR3 protein results from TCRdb running MiXCR on the 5' RACE reads. The profile shows 870,000 or so distinct CDR3 sequences, around 30% of them singletons. Source material: blood. Source of these receptors: an elderly woman in good health.

This clonotype was observed many times. This chain joins TRBV12-3 or TRBV12-4 and TRBJ2-3, with D unclear. This CDR3 has 15 residues. Trimming took 6 bases from V and 0 from J, leaving 13 bases between them. The CDR3 nucleotides are TGTGCCAGCAGGCAAGGTAGCTTGAGCACAGATACGCAGTATTTT. Its translation: CASRQGSLSTDTQYF.

In this sample, this clonotype turned up once. The gene calls are TRBV10-3 and TRBJ2-7; D is unresolved. Germline CDR1 reads ENHRY; CDR2 reads SYGVKD. This CDR3 contains 14 residues. The V end was cut by 4 bases, the J end by 0 bases, with 10 bases between. The CDR3 reads CAISVGGDSYEQYF. The CDR3 DNA follows: TGTGCCATCAGTGTAGGTGGGGACTCCTACGAGCAGTACTTC.

This clonotype has at least ten counts. This rearrangement joins TRBV4-3 to TRBJ1-2, with no clear D. Germline CDR1 is LGHNA and CDR2 is YSLEER. The CDR3 sequence is 15 residues long. V lost 4 bases and J 0 bases, leaving 12 bases between the germline ends. As DNA, the CDR3 is TGCGCCAGCAGCCTAGCCCGCATAGCTAACTATGGCTACACCTTC. It yields the protein CASSLARIANYGYTF.

The V call is TRBV6-7, the J call TRBJ2-7; 9 bases are shared with TRBD1. TRBV6-7 is identified as an open reading frame with a role that is uncertain. V dropped 1 base and J dropped 3; count of bases not matched to a gene: 10. The CDR3 is 17 amino acids. CDR3: CASSYFLGQGIFYEQYF. The CDR3 nucleotides read TGTGCCAGCAGTTACTTCCTGGGACAGGGTATTTTCTACGAGCAGTACTTC.

The chain uses TRBV7-9 and TRBJ2-2; tentatively, D is TRBD1 or TRBD2 (5 bases each). Germline values: CDR1 SEHNR, CDR2 FQNEAQ (reference sequence). This CDR3 spans 14 amino acids. V dropped 0 bases and J dropped 6 bases, with 8 bases sitting between them. In DNA, the CDR3 is TGTGCCAGCAGCTTAGCCGGGACGTCCGGGGAGCTGTTTTTT. This translates into CASSLAGTSGELFF.

The chain recombines TRBV7-8 with TRBJ1-5; tentative D call: TRBD1 (6 bases). V gave up 2 bases and J gave up 1 base, with 21 bases separating them. The CDR3 extends over 19 amino acids. Germline CDR1 reads SGHVS; CDR2 reads FQNEAQ. CDR3 amino acids: CASSLTRTVFPKSNQPQHF. The DNA of the CDR3 is TGTGCCAGCAGCTTAACGCGGACAGTCTTCCCTAAAAGCAATCAGCCCCAGCATTTT.

This clonotype was observed a few times. V is TRBV28 and J is TRBJ1-4; TRBD1 matches at 8 bases. The germline V gene has CDR1 MDHEN and CDR2 SYDVKM. The J segment lost 6 bases and the V segment lost 4 bases, leaving 13 bases of the junction unmatched. The CDR3 runs 17 residues. The CDR3 sequence is CASSSSHRGTLDEKLFF. CDR3 in DNA: TGTGCCAGCAGTTCATCTCACAGGGGGACACTGGATGAAAAACTGTTTTTT.

This clonotype was detected only once. The chain has TRBV4-3 and TRBJ2-2, with D perhaps matching TRBD1 (7 bases). The CDR3 has 16 amino acids. V lost 0 bases and J 3 bases, leaving 11 bases between the germline ends. Germline assignment: CDR1 LGHNA and CDR2 YSLEER. The CDR3 DNA is TGCGCCAGCAGCCAAGATTCAGGGGGGCACACCGGGGAGCTGTTTTTT. Amino acid sequence: CASSQDSGGHTGELFF.

At least ten counts were recorded for this clonotype. This chain uses TRBV4-3 with TRBJ2-1; D unclear. V lost 0 bases to trimming and J lost 10 bases, with 13 bases between them. In germline, CDR1 is LGHNA, CDR2 YSLEER. This CDR3 comprises 14 residues. The CDR3 sequence is CASSQDRSPREQFF. Written as DNA, the CDR3 is TGCGCCAGCAGCCAAGATCGATCTCCAAGAGAGCAGTTCTTC.

This clonotype appeared once. This may arise from a read error, as a much more abundant clone is one base away. The chain has TRBV7-9 and TRBJ2-5; 9 nucleotides line up with TRBD1. The CDR3 contains 19 residues. Germline V gene data show CDR1 as SEHNR and CDR2 as FQNEAQ (reference sequence). The junction had 22 bases not matched to a gene; V was cut back by 8 bases and J by 3 bases. The CDR3 loop is CASDFDRDRETRRKETQYF. The DNA of the CDR3 is TGTGCCAGCGACTTTGACCGGGACAGGGAAACCCGGAGGAAAGAGACCCAGTACTTC.

As regards this clonotype: A much larger clone differs from this one at a single base, so this may be a read error. The V gene is TRBV6-2 or TRBV6-3, the J gene TRBJ2-3; TRBD1 matches at 8 bases. The CDR3 runs to 14 residues. The germline CDR1 and CDR2 sequences are MNHEY and SVGEGT. Here the CDR3 DNA reads TGTGCCAGTAGACAGGGGACCAGCACAGATGCGCAGTATTTT. Encoded protein: CASRQGTSTDAQYF.

This clonotype was counted at least ten times. The CDR3 sequence is CAIGRGAGGANVLTF. In DNA, the CDR3 is TGTGCCATCGGAAGGGGGGCGGGCGGGGCCAACGTCCTGACTTTC. V and J are TRBV10-3 and TRBJ2-6; D tentatively fits TRBD1 or TRBD2 (6 bases each). Trimming pared 8 bases from V and 4 bases from J, leaving 15 bases between. This CDR3 region has 15 residues. Germline V gene lookup returns CDR1 ENHRY and CDR2 SYGVKD.

This clonotype was seen more than once but under ten times. The rearrangement uses TRBV30 and TRBJ1-2; tentatively, D is TRBD1 (6 bases). Trimming removed 0 bases from V and 6 bases from J, with 11 bases in between. There are 13 residues in the CDR3. CDR1 and CDR2 from the germline V gene are GTSNPN and SVGIG (reference sequence). The CDR3: CAWSVRGGHGYTF. The CDR3 DNA follows: TGTGCCTGGAGTGTAAGGGGGGGGCATGGCTACACCTTC.

In this sample, this clonotype turned up a few times. The chain carries TRBV2 and TRBJ2-3, with 7 bases fitting TRBD2. V gave up 1 base and J gave up 1 base; unmatched junction bases: 5. Germline values: CDR1 SNHLY, CDR2 FYNNEI. CDR3 length: 16 amino acids. The CDR3 DNA reads TGTGCCAGCAGTGAAGGGAAGCGGGGAGGCACAGATACGCAGTATTTT. Its protein product is CASSEGKRGGTDTQYF.

This clonotype has a handful of counts. A much larger clone lies one base from this, so it may be a read error. The V call is TRBV6-2 or TRBV6-3, the J call TRBJ2-1; perhaps TRBD1 as D (6 bases). The CDR3 totals 15 residues. The V gene's germline CDR1 is MNHEY and CDR2 SVGEGT. The CDR3 bases are TGTGCCAGCAGTGAGGAGGACAGCCCCTACAGTGAGCAGTTCTTC. Amino acids: CASSEEDSPYSEQFF.

The chain combines TRBV19 with TRBJ2-2; D assignment may be TRBD1 or TRBD2 (5 bases each). Germline V gene lookup returns CDR1 LNHDA and CDR2 SQIVND (reference sequence). The V and J ends lost 5 bases and 4 bases respectively, with 14 bases between them. The CDR3 sequence is 15 residues long. The CDR3, as DNA: TGTGCCAGTAGTTCTCCGGGACGGCTCACCGGGGAGCTGTTTTTT. Translating gives CASSSPGRLTGELFF.

As for this clonotype: Sequence at one end of the junction differs from germline and may be a read error. The chain has TRBV2 and TRBJ1-2, with D possibly matching TRBD1 (5 bases). The CDR3 is 13 amino acids. Germline lookup yields CDR1 SNHLY and CDR2 FYNNEI. Here the CDR3 reads CASTVGTDYGCTF. The CDR3 coding sequence is TGTGCCAGCACAGTGGGGACGGATTATGGCTGCACCTTC.

The chain carries TRBV7-2 and TRBJ1-5; D gene ambiguous. V was trimmed by 0 bases and J by 5 bases, leaving 8 bases between them. Germline CDR1 and CDR2: SGHTA and FQGNSA. The CDR3 consists of 14 residues. CDR3 loop: CASSLALYDQPQHF. CDR3 coding DNA: TGTGCCAGCAGCTTAGCGTTATACGATCAGCCCCAGCATTTT.

This sequence joins TRBV5-4 and TRBJ2-5; D uncertain. CDR3 length: 13 amino acids. Germline V lookup: CDR1 SGHNT, CDR2 YYREEE (reference sequence). V was clipped by 0 bases and J by 2 bases, with 5 bases between them. The CDR3 is CASSLADQETQYF. DNA for the CDR3: TGTGCCAGCAGCTTGGCCGATCAAGAGACCCAGTACTTC.

There are a few counts of this clonotype. A much larger clone sits a single nucleotide away, making a read error possible. The chain recombines TRBV7-9 with TRBJ2-1, with 12 bases aligning to TRBD2. This CDR3 is 16 amino acids long. Per the germline V gene, CDR1 is SEHNR and CDR2 is FQNEAQ (reference sequence). J was trimmed by 4 bases and V by 6 bases; bases with no gene match: 7. This CDR3 reads CASSSRTSGIYNEQFF. The CDR3 DNA reads as TGTGCCAGCAGTTCTAGGACTAGCGGGATTTACAATGAGCAGTTCTTC.

This clonotype was seen at least ten times. The chain links TRBV6-6 to TRBJ1-2; D is possibly TRBD1 (6 bases). Germline-derived CDR1 and CDR2 are MNHNY and SVGAGI (reference sequence). The CDR3 totals 13 residues. V gave up 2 bases and J gave up 2 bases, with 6 bases separating them. The CDR3 reads CASSYGTNYGYTF. DNA for the CDR3: TGTGCCAGCAGTTACGGGACAAACTATGGCTACACCTTC.

This clonotype was recorded at least ten times. The chain carries TRBV7-2 and TRBJ2-1; no definite D call. V was clipped by 2 bases and J by 4 bases, with 6 bases between them. CDR1 SGHTA and CDR2 FQGNSA come from the germline V gene. The CDR3 has 13 amino acids. CDR3 bases: TGTGCCAGCAGCTTAACGACGTACAATGAGCAGTTCTTC. Its translation is CASSLTTYNEQFF. The complete variable domain, with remaining parts taken from reference TRBV7-2 and TRBJ2-1, reads GAGVSQSPSNKVTEKGKDVELRCDPISGHTALYWYRQSLGQGLEFLIYFQGNSAPDKSGLPSDRFSAERTGGSVSTLTIQRTQQEDSAVYLCASSLTTYNEQFFGPGTRLTVL.